The 18 T cell receptor beta chains reported below all come from one sample, sequenced in a study of lymphopenia after photon versus proton radiotherapy. This table comes from immunoSEQ multiplex PCR, and its TCRdb copy is limited to in-frame clones, with some not included. The sample includes tens of thousands of clones, roughly 91% seen only once; the top ten take 11%. The source material was peripheral blood, sampled from a patient treated with proton-based radiotherapy. Receptors originate from a man aged 80 or over with esophageal cancer.

The genes are TRBV9 and TRBJ1-5; unclear D gene. Trimming removed 3 bases from V and 1 base from J, with 11 bases in between. The CDR3 covers 15 residues. Germline V gene lookup returns CDR1 SGDLS and CDR2 YYNGEE. The CDR3 region is CASSALPGSNQPQHF. CDR3 DNA: TGTGCCAGCAGCGCTCTACCGGGGAGCAATCAGCCCCAGCATTTT.

The chain has TRBV5-1 and TRBJ2-7; D assignment may be TRBD1 or TRBD2 (5 bases each). Germline V gene data show CDR1 as SGHRS and CDR2 as YFSETQ. The CDR3 consists of 15 residues. The V gene lost 1 base and the J gene lost 5 bases, with 16 bases spanning the gap. The CDR3 DNA is TGCGCCAGCAGCTTGTTGGGGGTAGTGGCTGACGAGCAGTACTTC. Residues: CASSLLGVVADEQYF. Full variable domain (missing parts from reference TRBV5-1 and TRBJ2-7): KAGVTQTPRYLIKTRGQQVTLSCSPISGHRSVSWYQQTPGQGLQFLFEYFSETQRNKGNFPGRFSGRQFSNSRSEMNVSTLELGDSALYLCASSLLGVVADEQYFGPGTRLTVT.

CDR3 sequence (DNA): TGTGCCAGCAGTGATCCAGGGGGCTCTACCTACGAGCAGTACTTC. This sequence encodes CASSDPGGSTYEQYF. The rearrangement uses TRBV6-1 and TRBJ2-7; TRBD1 agrees at 8 bases. The CDR3 is made up of 15 amino acids. Per the germline V gene, CDR1 is MNHNS and CDR2 is SASEGT. V shed 3 bases, J shed 2 bases, and the junction held 6 bases outside the gene matches.

The chain links TRBV6-4 to TRBJ1-2; no definite D call. The germline V gene has CDR1 MRHNA and CDR2 SNTAGT. V was shortened by 0 bases and J by 5 bases, with 7 bases between the two germline ends. The CDR3 spans 13 residues. CDR3 residues: CASSDSSGYGYTF. For the CDR3, the DNA is TGTGCCAGCAGTGACTCAAGTGGTTATGGCTACACCTTC.

The V gene is TRBV6-5, the J gene TRBJ1-1; no reliable D call. CDR3 length equals 12 residues. Looked up from germline, CDR1 is MNHEY and CDR2 is SVGAGI. Between the trimmed V and J ends, which lost 5 bases and 7 bases, there was a span of 11 bases. CDR3 nucleotides: TGTGCCAGCAGTCAAGGCTCAGGTGAAGCTTTCTTT. This encodes CASSQGSGEAFF.

V is TRBV7-2 and J is TRBJ2-3, with 10 bases aligning to TRBD2. This CDR3 spans 16 amino acids. Germline loops: CDR1 SGHTA, CDR2 FQGNSA. V shed 2 bases and J 5 bases; nucleotides not matched to a gene: 7. As DNA, the CDR3 is TGTGCCAGCAGCTTAAGGGCCCTAGCGGGAGTAGATACGCAGTATTTT. It codes for CASSLRALAGVDTQYF.

V usage is TRBV2 and J usage is TRBJ2-4; 10 positions match TRBD2. The CDR3 extends over 12 amino acids. Germline V gene lookup returns CDR1 SNHLY and CDR2 FYNNEI. J gave up 7 bases and V 6 bases, and 0 bases lay outside the gene matches. CDR3 sequence (DNA): TGTGCCAGCAGGGGACTAGCGAACATTCAGTACTTC. It yields the protein CASRGLANIQYF.

The chain joins TRBV7-2 to TRBJ2-3, with D possibly matching TRBD2 (6 bases). Trimming left V 6 bases short and J 5 bases short, with 18 bases between. The CDR3 totals 15 residues. Per the germline V gene, CDR1 is SGHTA and CDR2 is FQGNSA. The CDR3 nucleotides are TGTGCCAGCAGACCTCGGGAGTTCCAAATAGATACGCAGTATTTT. It encodes CASRPREFQIDTQYF. The whole variable domain, remainder taken from reference TRBV7-2 and TRBJ2-3, is GAGVSQSPSNKVTEKGKDVELRCDPISGHTALYWYRQSLGQGLEFLIYFQGNSAPDKSGLPSDRFSAERTGGSVSTLTIQRTQQEDSAVYLCASRPREFQIDTQYFGPGTRLTVL.

The V call is TRBV5-4, the J call TRBJ1-1; TRBD1 agrees at 8 bases. The CDR3 covers 16 residues. V trimming: 0 bases; J trimming: 4 bases; junction bases outside the gene matches: 8. Germline V gene sequence: CDR1 SGHNT, CDR2 YYREEE (reference sequence). DNA for the CDR3: TGTGCCAGCAGCTTGGGGTCCAGGGGGCTTAGCACTGAAGCTTTCTTT. This translates into CASSLGSRGLSTEAFF. The full variable domain, completed using reference TRBV5-4 and TRBJ1-1, is ETGVTQSPTHLIKTRGQQVTLRCSSQSGHNTVSWYQQALGQGPQFIFQYYREEENGRGNFPPRFSGLQFPNYSSELNVNALELDDSALYLCASSLGSRGLSTEAFFGQGTRLTVV.

The chain couples TRBV19 to TRBJ2-3; D uncertain. Germline CDR1 LNHDA, CDR2 SQIVND (reference sequence). V dropped 4 bases and J dropped 2 bases, with 10 bases sitting between them. The CDR3 runs 14 residues. CDR3 DNA sequence: TGTGCCAGTAGTACCGGACCAGACACAGATACGCAGTATTTT. Its translation is CASSTGPDTDTQYF.

The rearrangement joins TRBV5-1 to TRBJ1-3, with D uncertain. The V end lost 0 bases, the J end lost 1 base, and 8 bases lay between the germline ends. Germline V gene sequence: CDR1 SGHRS, CDR2 YFSETQ. The CDR3 extends over 15 amino acids. The CDR3 DNA is TGCGCCAGCAGCTTGGCCCCGGGTTCTGGAAACACCATATATTTT. Translated: CASSLAPGSGNTIYF.

A single count supports this clone. The rearrangement uses TRBV18 and TRBJ1-2; 9 bases map to TRBD1. Germline CDR1 is KGHSH and CDR2 is LQKENI. V was pared by 7 bases and J by 8 bases, with 14 bases of the junction left unmatched. The CDR3 extends over 15 amino acids. CDR3 nucleotides: TGTGCCAGCTATTTGGGATCCGGGACAGGGTACGGCTACACCTTC. It is translated as CASYLGSGTGYGYTF. Supplemented by reference TRBV18 and TRBJ1-2, the full variable domain reads NAGVMQNPRHLVRRRGQEARLRCSPMKGHSHVYWYRQLPEEGLKFMVYLQKENIIDESGMPKERFSAEFPKEGPSILRIQQVVRGDSAAYFCASYLGSGTGYGYTFGSGTRLTVV.

This chain connects TRBV11-1 to TRBJ2-1; perhaps TRBD1 as D (6 bases). The V and J ends lost 5 bases and 4 bases respectively, with 18 bases between them. Germline CDR1 is SGHAT and CDR2 is FQDESV (reference sequence). This CDR3 spans 16 amino acids. Written as DNA, the CDR3 is TGTGCCAGCAGCGGGGTGGGGACACCGAAATACAATGAGCAGTTCTTC. Translating gives CASSGVGTPKYNEQFF.

The V gene is TRBV10-1, the J gene TRBJ2-3; unclear D gene. Germline CDR1 WNHNN, CDR2 SYGVQD (reference sequence). The V end was cut by 8 bases, the J end by 2 bases, with 8 bases between. This CDR3 has 12 amino acids. This CDR3 is CASGPDTDTQYF. CDR3 DNA sequence: TGCGCCAGCGGGCCGGACACAGATACGCAGTATTTT.

J is TRBJ1-2 and V is TRBV6-5, with a tentative D call TRBD1 (6 bases). V lost 6 bases, J lost 7 bases, and 12 bases lay in between. The CDR3 extends over 12 amino acids. Germline V lookup: CDR1 MNHEY, CDR2 SVGAGI. The CDR3 nucleotides read TGTGCCAGCAGGAGGACAGCGACTGGCTACACCTTC. Its translation: CASRRTATGYTF.

V is TRBV29-1 and J is TRBJ1-1, with D perhaps matching TRBD1 (5 bases). V lost 6 bases to trimming and J lost 4 bases, with 15 bases between them. Germline V lookup: CDR1 SQVTM, CDR2 ANQGSEA. CDR3 length equals 13 residues. In nucleotides, the CDR3 is TGCAGCGTGGGGACGGGGGGAGGCACTGAAGCTTTCTTT. Its protein product is CSVGTGGGTEAFF.

The chain has TRBV29-1 and TRBJ1-2, with D uncertain. The V and J ends lost 5 bases and 0 bases respectively, with 7 bases between them. Germline CDR1 SQVTM, CDR2 ANQGSEA. The CDR3 has 12 amino acids. The CDR3 sequence: CSVTQANYGYTF. The CDR3 DNA reads as TGCAGCGTTACGCAGGCTAACTATGGCTACACCTTC. Full variable domain (missing parts from reference TRBV29-1 and TRBJ1-2): SAVISQKPSRDICQRGTSLTIQCQVDSQVTMMFWYRQQPGQSLTLIATANQGSEATYESGFVIDKFPISRPNLTFSTLTVSNMSPEDSSIYLCSVTQANYGYTFGSGTRLTVV.

The genes are TRBV30 and TRBJ2-5; possible D gene TRBD1, 8 bases. The CDR3 is 14 residues long. Germline V gene lookup returns CDR1 GTSNPN and CDR2 SVGIG (reference sequence). The germline V and J ends were trimmed by 3 bases and 2 bases, with 13 bases remaining between them. CDR3 in amino acids: CAWRVQGGQETQYF. The DNA for the CDR3 is TGTGCCTGGAGGGTACAGGGGGGGCAAGAGACCCAGTACTTC.